This T cell receptor beta chain is from a study of CD8+ T cells in alopecia areata. The overall study: Administration of oral tofacitinib to treated patients was at 5 to 10 mg twice daily. Severity of treated patients was scored by affected scalp percentage. General study findings and limits: Sharing of TCR sequences between patients (possibly for HLA-related reasons) was less clear than in mice. Scalp data also include sequences from resident alphabeta T cells of normal skin.

A word on this clone: Antigen: not known.

Investigators isolated RNA and reverse transcribed it into cDNA to act as the sequencing template. Method: immunoSEQ multiplex PCR; TCRdb's copy keeps in-frame clones and lacks some. The sample includes some 200,000 clones, 60% of them seen just once. Treatment meaning: oral pan-JAK inhibitor, 5-10 mg twice daily. Germline assignment: CDR1 SGHDN and CDR2 FVKESK. The CDR3 is made up of 13 amino acids. Trimming left V 4 bases short and J 1 base short, with 6 bases between. The sequenced sample was CD4+ T cells sorted from blood, obtained at week 4, from a patient treated with tofacitinib. The gene calls are TRBV14 and TRBJ2-3; no clear D. The receptor was isolated from a human donor with alopecia areata. CDR3 bases: TGTGCCAGCAGCCCCCTCGGCACAGATACGCAGTATTTT. Protein: CASSPLGTDTQYF.